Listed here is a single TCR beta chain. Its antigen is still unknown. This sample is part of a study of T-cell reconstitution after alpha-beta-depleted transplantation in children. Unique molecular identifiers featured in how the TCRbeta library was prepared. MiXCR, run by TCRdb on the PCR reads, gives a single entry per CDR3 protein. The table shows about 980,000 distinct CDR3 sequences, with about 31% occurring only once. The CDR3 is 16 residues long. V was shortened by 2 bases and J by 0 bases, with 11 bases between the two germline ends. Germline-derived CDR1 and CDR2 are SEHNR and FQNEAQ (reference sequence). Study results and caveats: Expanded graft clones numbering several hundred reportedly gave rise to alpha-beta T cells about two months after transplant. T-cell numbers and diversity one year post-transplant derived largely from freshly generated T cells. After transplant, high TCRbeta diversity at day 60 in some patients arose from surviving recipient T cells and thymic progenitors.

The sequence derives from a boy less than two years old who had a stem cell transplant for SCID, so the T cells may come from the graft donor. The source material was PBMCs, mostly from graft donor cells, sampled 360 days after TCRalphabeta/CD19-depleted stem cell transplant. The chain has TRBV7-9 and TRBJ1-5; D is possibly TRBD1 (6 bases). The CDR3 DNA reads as TGTGCCAGCAGCTTAAACAGGGACGGTAGCAATCAGCCCCAGCATTTT. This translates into CASSLNRDGSNQPQHF.